The clone carrying this TCR beta chain was seen only once. One junction end disagrees with the germline gene, perhaps due to a read error. Cohort 3 recovery required two negative PCRs, clearance, or symptom resolution. The data were produced by immunoSEQ multiplex PCR, yet TCRdb's version contains in-frame clones alone and is incomplete. The top ten clones hold around 3.2% of a sample with around 140,000 clones, over 60% of them seen once. The CDR3 runs to 18 residues. The germline V gene has CDR1 MDHEN and CDR2 SYDVKM. The data stem from a study of blood T cell repertoires in COVID-19. Study-level background: Sites across the United States, Italy and Spain contributed samples from acute and convalescent COVID-19. PBMCs, B-cell-depleted T cells, or T cells provided the cDNA or gDNA that made up the material.

The chain carries TRBV28 and TRBJ2-6; 7 bases line up with TRBD1. This sequence was found in a woman between 45 and 65 years old who had recovered from COVID-19. The sample comprised PBMCs or T cells enriched from blood (not recorded which). CDR3 sequence (DNA): TGTGCCAGCAGTTTACCGACAGGGCCCCGATCTGAGGCCAACGTCCTGACTTTC. Translation gives CASSLPTGPRSEANVLTF.